The entry below describes one T cell receptor (beta chain). Under the authors' procedure: Reference gene primer amplification gave estimated nucleated cell counts. Clones were read by immunoSEQ multiplex PCR, and TCRdb kept only the in-frame ones, dropping some. The V and J calls and clone size are taken from that table; D and trimming were inferred from the DNA. This sample has under 300,000 clones, with around 80% found just once. This entry belongs to a study of blood T cell repertoires in COVID-19. Study-level background: The analysed material was cDNA or gDNA that came from T cells, B-cell-depleted T cells, or PBMCs.

This CDR3 has 15 amino acids. CDR1 LNHDA and CDR2 SQIVND come from the germline V gene (reference sequence). V was shortened by 3 bases and J by 1 base, with 10 bases between the two germline ends. The sequence was collected from a woman between 18 and 29 years old with acute or convalescent COVID-19. The J gene is TRBJ1-5, the V gene TRBV19; perhaps TRBD1 as D (5 bases). Sequencing was performed on peripheral blood. CDR3 region: CASSMDTASNQPQHF. The CDR3, as DNA: TGTGCCAGTAGTATGGACACCGCGAGCAATCAGCCCCAGCATTTT.